The present TCR beta chain was sequenced within a study of shared clonotypes between healthy human individuals. Study in general: Used for every donor were three CD4 naive, three CD4 memory, two CD8 naive and one CD8 memory plate. Overall study results and limits: Sampling involved blood alone; tissue repertoires likely differ.

As concerns this clone: Its antigen remains unidentified.

Libraries were prepared by immunoSEQ multiplex PCR; TCRdb keeps only in-frame clonotypes and omits some of them. The table includes hundreds of thousands of clones, more than 75% detected once. Per germline, CDR1 LGHNT and CDR2 FRNRAP. The junction had 2 bases not matched to a gene; V was cut back by 2 bases and J by 3 bases. The CDR3 covers 14 residues. The specimen was memory CD8+ T cells sorted from blood. Subset specified: CD45RO+ cells pooled with CCR7-negative TemRA cells. This TCR was sampled from a man aged 18-30 years in good health. V and J are TRBV12-5 and TRBJ2-5; TRBD2 matches at 8 bases. The CDR3 region is CASGLLLAEETQYF. The CDR3 DNA follows: TGTGCTAGTGGTTTGCTACTAGCGGAAGAGACCCAGTACTTC.